This T cell receptor beta chain was identified during a study of untreated major depressive disorder (dated by TCRdb to the late 2010s). Concerning the study at large: A cross-sectional case-control design was used to compare T cell phenotype and TCR repertoire between antidepressant-free major depressive disorder patients and individually matched non-depressed controls.

Each depressed patient was pairwise matched to a non-depressed control for sex, age, current smoking status and body mass index. European descent was reported for all participants. Controls had no current or lifetime mood disorder and scored 5 or less on the Quick Inventory of Depressive Symptoms-Self Report. Participants were excluded if they had major medical conditions, Axis I/II comorbidities, regular medication or illicit drug use, or weekly alcohol intake above 100 g. From each participant, about 30 ml of peripheral blood was collected into EDTA tubes. Thawed PBMCs underwent magnetic negative selection with the BD IMag Human CD4 T Lymphocyte Enrichment Set to purify CD4+ T cells. A purity of 90% to 95% was typically achieved with the CD4+ enrichment method, as confirmed by flow cytometry. A subgroup of several case-control pairs, chosen blind to the chemokine receptor expression and flow-cytometric repertoire skewing results, underwent TCRbeta sequencing. Every blood sample was taken in the morning at 8:00 a.m., after which PBMCs were separated out using Ficoll-Hypaque gradient centrifugation. PBMCs were cryopreserved by gradual cooling to -80 degrees C and were kept in liquid nitrogen until assay.

About this clone: Which antigen it targets is not known. Nothing much larger sits one base from this clone, and base qualities are not available.

The full study reports these points: For the sequencing comparisons, one-tailed planned tests were applied to only three preselected Vbeta families. A comparatively small study sample was produced by the strict matching and exclusion criteria, and the generalizability of findings was thereby limited.

The Qiagen DNeasy Blood and Tissue Kit was used to extract total genomic DNA from the purified CD4+ T cells. Amplification and sequencing of the TCRbeta CDR3 region, as defined according to IMGT, were carried out with immunoSEQ immunosequencing protocols. In the paper's pipeline: The immunoSEQ service preprocessed the raw sequence data to correct PCR and sequencing errors. After being loaded into the immunoSEQ Analyzer, the data underwent further analysis with VDJtools v1.0.7. The paired Wilcoxon signed-rank test was used to test for differences between patients and controls. The table comes from immuneACCESS by way of TCRdb, which keeps in-frame sequences with V and J called. Part of the clones is missing from these tables; in studies checked, under half for an unresolved V gene and the rest for unknown reasons. V and J calls and clone size are those listed in that table; D and trimming were worked out from the DNA. The sample includes about 19,000 clones, with about 84% observed a single time. About 0.82% of the sample is held by the ten biggest clonotypes.

This receptor was identified in a woman aged 25 to 45 in good health. Sequencing was carried out using CD4+ T cells from PBMCs.

DNA sequence: TGCGCCAGCAGCGGCAAGAACCTCGAAGCTTTCTTT. This codes for CASSGKNLEAFF. Recombination connected TRBV5-1 to TRBJ1-1; the D gene cannot be named for sure. The CDR3 runs 12 amino acids, cysteine and phenylalanine included. Only CDR3 DNA remains: 36 bases, in frame from the first base. From a lookup of the germline V gene, CDR1 and CDR2 are SGHRS and YFSETQ. V is shortened by 4 bases, J by 8 bases, and the region joining them spans 12 bases. The reference TRBV5-1 and TRBJ1-1 proteins fill in what lies around the CDR3, so the full variable domain reads KAGVTQTPRYLIKTRGQQVTLSCSPISGHRSVSWYQQTPGQGLQFLFEYFSETQRNKGNFPGRFSGRQFSNSRSEMNVSTLELGDSALYLCASSGKNLEAFFGQGTRLTVV.